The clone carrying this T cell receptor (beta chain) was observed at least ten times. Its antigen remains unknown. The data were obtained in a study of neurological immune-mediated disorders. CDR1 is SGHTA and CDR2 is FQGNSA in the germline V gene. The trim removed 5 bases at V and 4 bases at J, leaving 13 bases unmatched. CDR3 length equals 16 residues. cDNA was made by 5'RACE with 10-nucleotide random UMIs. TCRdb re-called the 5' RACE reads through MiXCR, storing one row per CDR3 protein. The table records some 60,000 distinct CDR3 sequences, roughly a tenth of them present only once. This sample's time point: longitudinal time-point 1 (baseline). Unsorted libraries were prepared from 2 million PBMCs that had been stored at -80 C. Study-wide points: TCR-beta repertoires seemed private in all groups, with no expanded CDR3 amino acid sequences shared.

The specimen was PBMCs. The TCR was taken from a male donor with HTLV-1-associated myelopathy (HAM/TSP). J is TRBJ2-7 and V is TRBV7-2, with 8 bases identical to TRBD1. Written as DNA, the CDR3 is TGTGCCAGCAGCCGCTCCGGACAGGGCGTGAGGTACGAGCAGTACTTC. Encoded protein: CASSRSGQGVRYEQYF.